The T cell receptor (beta chain) under discussion was sequenced for a study of T cell responses to AZD1222 COVID-19 vaccine. This clone has a count of ten or more. What it binds is not known. Clones were read by immunoSEQ multiplex PCR, and TCRdb kept only the in-frame ones, dropping some. Altogether 69,000 or so clones are present, about 90% being singletons, with the ten largest covering approximately 1.2%. Regarding the study as a whole: CD4 TCRs linked to vaccination spanned spike, dominating at 160-218 and 743-854. Repertoires in all cases were sampled only once the peak T cell response had passed. Clonal diversity was possibly underestimated; the donors were predominantly white British and more often female. Spike-specific TCR breadth and depth grew following two AZD1222 doses.

The CDR3 contains 16 residues. The V end lost 5 bases, the J end lost 1 base, and 16 bases lay between the germline ends. Germline V CDR1 and CDR2: SEHNR, FQNEAQ (reference sequence). Sequenced material: peripheral blood, taken 28 days after the second AZD1222 dose. The origin of this receptor is an adult who received the AZD1222 COVID-19 vaccine. The chain employs TRBV7-9 and TRBJ2-3; perhaps TRBD2 as D (5 bases). This CDR3 is CASSGPGSPRTDTQYF. The CDR3, as DNA: TGTGCCAGCAGCGGCCCGGGATCCCCTCGCACAGATACGCAGTATTTT.